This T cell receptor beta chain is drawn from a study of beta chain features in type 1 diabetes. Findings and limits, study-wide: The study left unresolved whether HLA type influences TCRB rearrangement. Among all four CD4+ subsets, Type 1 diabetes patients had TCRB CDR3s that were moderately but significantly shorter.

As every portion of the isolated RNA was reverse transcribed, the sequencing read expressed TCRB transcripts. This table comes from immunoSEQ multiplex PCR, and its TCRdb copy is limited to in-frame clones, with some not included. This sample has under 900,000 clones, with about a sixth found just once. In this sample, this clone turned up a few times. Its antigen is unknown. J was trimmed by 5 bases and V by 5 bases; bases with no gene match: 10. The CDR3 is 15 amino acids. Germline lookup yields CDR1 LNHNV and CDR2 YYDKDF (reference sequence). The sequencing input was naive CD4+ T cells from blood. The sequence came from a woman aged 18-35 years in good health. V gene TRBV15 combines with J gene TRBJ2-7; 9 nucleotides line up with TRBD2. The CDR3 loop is CATSPHSGSANEQYF. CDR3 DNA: TGTGCCACCAGCCCCCATAGCGGGAGCGCAAACGAGCAGTACTTC.